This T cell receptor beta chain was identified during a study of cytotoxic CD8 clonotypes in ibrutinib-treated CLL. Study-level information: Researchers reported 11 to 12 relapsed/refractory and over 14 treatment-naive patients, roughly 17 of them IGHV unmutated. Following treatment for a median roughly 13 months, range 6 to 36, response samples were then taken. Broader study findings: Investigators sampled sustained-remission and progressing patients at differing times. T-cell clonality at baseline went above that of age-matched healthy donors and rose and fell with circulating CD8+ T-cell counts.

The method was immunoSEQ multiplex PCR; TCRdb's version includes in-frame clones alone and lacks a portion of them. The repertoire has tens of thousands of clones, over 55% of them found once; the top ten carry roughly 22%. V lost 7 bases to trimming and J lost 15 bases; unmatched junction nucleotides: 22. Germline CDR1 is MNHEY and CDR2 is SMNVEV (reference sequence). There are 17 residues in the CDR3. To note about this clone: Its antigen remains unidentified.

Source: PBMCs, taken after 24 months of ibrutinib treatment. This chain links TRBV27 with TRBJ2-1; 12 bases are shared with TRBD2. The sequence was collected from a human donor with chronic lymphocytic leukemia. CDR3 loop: CASTPQTREGTSGPWFF. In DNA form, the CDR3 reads TGTGCCAGCACCCCCCAGACAAGGGAGGGGACTAGCGGGCCCTGGTTCTTC.